This T cell receptor (beta chain) was found in a study of spatial heterogeneity in lung cancer. This clonotype was detected many times. The library was designed around alpha chains, so this beta chain is a stray read whose abundance carries little weight. Using its own MiXCR run on the 5' RACE reads, TCRdb lists one record per CDR3 protein. The sample yields thousands of distinct CDR3 sequences, 4% to 5% seen once. V shed 7 bases and J shed 7 bases, with 16 bases lying between them. CDR3 length: 14 residues. Germline loops: CDR1 MNHEY, CDR2 SVGAGI. Documented time point: sample taken at primary tumor resection. Unsorted tumor, nontumor lung tissue or cryopreserved PBMC supplied the whole RNA. Patients with untreated early-stage non-small cell lung cancer, numbering 72, were the donors.

This sample comprised PBMCs, obtained at surgery. This chain joins TRBV6-5 and TRBJ1-4, with D uncertain. The receptor was isolated from a male donor with early-stage non-small cell lung cancer. Here the CDR3 reads CASKLKGRPEKLFF. In nucleotides, the CDR3 is TGTGCCAGCAAACTTAAAGGTCGCCCTGAAAAACTGTTTTTT.